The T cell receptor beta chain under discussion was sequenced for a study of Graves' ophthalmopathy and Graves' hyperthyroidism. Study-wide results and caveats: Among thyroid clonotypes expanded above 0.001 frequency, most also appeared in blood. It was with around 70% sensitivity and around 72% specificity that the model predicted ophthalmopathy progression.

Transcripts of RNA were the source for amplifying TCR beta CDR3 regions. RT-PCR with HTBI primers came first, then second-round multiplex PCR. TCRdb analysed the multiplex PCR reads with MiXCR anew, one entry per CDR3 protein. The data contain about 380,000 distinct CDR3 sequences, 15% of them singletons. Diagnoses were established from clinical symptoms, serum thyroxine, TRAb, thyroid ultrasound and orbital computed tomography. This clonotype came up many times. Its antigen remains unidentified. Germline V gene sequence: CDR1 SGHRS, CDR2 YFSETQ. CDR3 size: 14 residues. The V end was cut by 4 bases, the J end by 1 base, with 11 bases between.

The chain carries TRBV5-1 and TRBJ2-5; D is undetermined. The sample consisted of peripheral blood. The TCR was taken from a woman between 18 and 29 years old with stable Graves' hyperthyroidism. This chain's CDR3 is CASSLERFQETQYF. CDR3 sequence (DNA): TGCGCCAGCAGCCTCGAGAGGTTCCAAGAGACCCAGTACTTC.